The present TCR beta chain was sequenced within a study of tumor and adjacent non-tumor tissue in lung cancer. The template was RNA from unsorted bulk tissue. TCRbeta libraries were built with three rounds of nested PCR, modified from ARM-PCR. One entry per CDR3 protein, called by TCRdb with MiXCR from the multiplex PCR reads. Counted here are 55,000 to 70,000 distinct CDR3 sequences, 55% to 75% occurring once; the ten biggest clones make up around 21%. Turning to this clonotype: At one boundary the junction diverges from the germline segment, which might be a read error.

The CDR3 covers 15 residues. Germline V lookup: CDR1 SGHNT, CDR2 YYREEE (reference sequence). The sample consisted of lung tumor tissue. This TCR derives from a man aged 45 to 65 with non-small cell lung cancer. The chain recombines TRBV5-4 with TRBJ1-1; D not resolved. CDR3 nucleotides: TGTGCCAGCAGCCCCGACCAGGAAAGGTACACTAAAGCTTTCTTT. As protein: CASSPDQERYTKAFF.